The subject of this entry is one T cell receptor beta chain. The antigen remains undetermined. Trimming took off 6 bases at V and 1 base at J, with 19 bases between the two ends. This CDR3 is built from 17 residues. CDR1 and CDR2 (germline): MNHNS, SASEGT. Sample-barcoded 5' priming and a J-beta primer mix drove a second PCR of roughly 7 to 11 cycles. Every sample returned 2.5 million or more CDR3-containing paired-end reads. TCRdb independently ran MiXCR on the 5' RACE reads; one entry per CDR3 protein. The data hold roughly 560,000 distinct CDR3 sequences, with around 24% observed a single time. This sample is part of a study of blood T cells in healthy people across ages. Study-wide results and caveats: A strong correlation between TCR beta diversity and naive T cell percentage was seen. Both naive CD4+ cell counts and diversity were greater in long-lived donors than in aged donors.

In addition, the sample was reused for a study of T cells of mothers and their children. That paper states: Using approximately 1.6 ug per 15 ul, all extracted RNA underwent cDNA synthesis.

The chain has TRBV6-1 and TRBJ2-1; the D gene could be TRBD1 or TRBD2 (6 bases each). This TCR was recovered from a boy between 10 and 17 years old in good health. Input material: blood. CDR3: CASSPRGPMFSYNEQFF. In DNA form, the CDR3 reads TGTGCCAGCAGCCCCCGGGGGCCAATGTTTTCCTACAATGAGCAGTTCTTC.